The 27 T cell receptor beta chains given below trace back to one sample, sequenced in a study of PD-1 blockade in classical Hodgkin lymphoma. Described time point: cycle 4 day 1 (C4D1), after less than 7 weeks of nivolumab. Each and every patient relapsed after autologous stem cell transplantation, and patients got differing brentuximab vedotin exposure. Measured with immunoSEQ multiplex PCR; TCRdb has only the in-frame clones, and not every one. The repertoire holds roughly 100,000 clones, around 80% seen once, with less than 10% in the top ten. Sequenced here: peripheral blood mononuclear cells (PBMCs), sampled before the fourth cycle of nivolumab. Every receptor here comes from a human donor with classical Hodgkin lymphoma.

This chain joins TRBV9 and TRBJ2-7; 9 nucleotides match TRBD1. The CDR3 extends over 16 amino acids. Germline V CDR1 and CDR2: SGDLS, YYNGEE. With 0 bases clipped from V and 4 bases from J, the junction kept 8 bases outside the gene matches. In DNA, the CDR3 is TGTGCCAGCAGCGTAGGACCAGGACAGGGGTTTTACGAGCAGTACTTC. Protein product: CASSVGPGQGFYEQYF.

This chain uses TRBV28 with TRBJ2-5; 7 bases align to TRBD1. Per the germline V gene, CDR1 is MDHEN and CDR2 is SYDVKM. This CDR3 has 16 residues. V dropped 2 bases and J dropped 2; count of bases not matched to a gene: 8. The CDR3 bases are TGTGCCAGCAGTTTAATAGGGACAGCGATTCAAGAGACCCAGTACTTC. Amino acids: CASSLIGTAIQETQYF.

This chain uses TRBV11-2 with TRBJ1-1; unclear D gene. Germline CDR1 reads SGHAT; CDR2 reads FQNNGV. This CDR3 has 12 amino acids. Trimming took 0 bases from V and 5 from J, leaving 4 bases between them. CDR3 bases: TGTGCCAGCAGCTTAGAATGGACTGAAGCTTTCTTT. It codes for CASSLEWTEAFF.

The count of this clone is one. The chain joins TRBV18 to TRBJ1-3, with TRBD1 matching 7 bases. V was pared by 0 bases and J by 2 bases, with 1 base of the junction left unmatched. From germline, CDR1 is KGHSH and CDR2 LQKENI. The CDR3 is made up of 15 amino acids. The CDR3 spells CASSPPTGPGNTIYF. The CDR3 region has the DNA TGTGCCAGCTCACCACCGACAGGGCCTGGAAACACCATATATTTT.

The DNA of the CDR3 is TGTGCCAGCAGCGTAATGACAGGGGAGAATTCACCCCTCCACTTT. Amino acid sequence: CASSVMTGENSPLHF. This chain links TRBV9 with TRBJ1-6; 8 nucleotides agree with TRBD1. The CDR3 loop spans 15 amino acids. V was clipped by 1 base and J by 7 bases; unmatched bases: 4. CDR1 SGDLS and CDR2 YYNGEE come from the germline V gene. Combining the CDR3 with reference TRBV9 and TRBJ1-6 gives the whole variable domain DSGVTQTPKHLITATGQRVTLRCSPRSGDLSVYWYQQSLDQGLQFLIQYYNGEERAKGNILERFSAQQFPDLHSELNLSSLELGDSALYFCASSVMTGENSPLHFGNGTRLTVT.

The CDR3 DNA sequence: TGTGCCAGCAGCTCGGGCCGGTTTATTGCGGAGCAGTACTTC. This codes for CASSSGRFIAEQYF. V gene TRBV7-6 combines with J gene TRBJ2-7; D call uncertain. The CDR3 length is 14 residues. The germline V gene encodes CDR1 SGHVS and CDR2 FNYEAQ. Trimming stripped 4 bases from V and 7 bases from J, with 17 bases between.

V usage is TRBV29-1 and J usage is TRBJ1-2, with 7 bases that match TRBD1. There are 14 residues in the CDR3. CDR1 is SQVTM, CDR2 ANQGSEA, per germline. With 7 bases clipped from V and 4 bases from J, the junction kept 12 bases outside the gene matches. CDR3 sequence reads: CSAGGTAFSYGYTF. As DNA, the CDR3 is TGCAGCGCTGGCGGGACAGCCTTCTCCTATGGCTACACCTTC.

The chain combines TRBV19 with TRBJ1-4, with 9 bases matching TRBD1. Germline-derived CDR1 and CDR2 are LNHDA and SQIVND (reference sequence). Trimming at V came to 3 bases and at J to 7 bases, leaving 3 bases not matched to a gene. The CDR3 runs to 14 residues. In nucleotides, the CDR3 is TGTGCCAGTAGTATTCGGGACAGGGCTGAAAAACTGTTTTTT. Its translation: CASSIRDRAEKLFF.

The genes are TRBV11-1 and TRBJ2-4; 7 bases line up with TRBD1. The CDR3 covers 15 residues. The V and J ends lost 0 bases and 6 bases, in that order; junction bases with no gene match: 5. Per the germline V gene, CDR1 is SGHAT and CDR2 is FQDESV (reference sequence). The CDR3 nucleotides read TGTGCCAGCAGCTTAGCCGTGACAGGGACAAACATTCAGTACTTC. Translation gives CASSLAVTGTNIQYF.

The chain couples TRBV6-5 to TRBJ2-7, with D unresolved. The CDR3 extends over 12 amino acids. Between the trimmed V and J ends, which lost 6 bases and 0 bases, there was a span of 6 bases. Looked up from germline, CDR1 is MNHEY and CDR2 is SVGAGI. The DNA for the CDR3 is TGTGCCAGCAGCCCCCGCTCCTACGAGCAGTACTTC. Protein product: CASSPRSYEQYF.

This clone has a handful of counts. The chain joins TRBV5-1 to TRBJ2-2; possibly TRBD2 for D (6 bases). The V end was cut by 2 bases, the J end by 4 bases, with 12 bases between. CDR3 length: 15 amino acids. In germline, CDR1 is SGHRS, CDR2 YFSETQ. The CDR3 protein is CASSFGGAGTGELFF. The DNA for the CDR3 is TGCGCCAGCAGCTTCGGAGGGGCGGGCACCGGGGAGCTGTTTTTT.

The chain links TRBV19 to TRBJ2-7; weak D call: TRBD1 (6 bases). Germline V gene sequence: CDR1 LNHDA, CDR2 SQIVND (reference sequence). Trimming took off 7 bases at V and 3 bases at J, with 13 bases between the two ends. CDR3 length equals 13 residues. The CDR3: CASTAGRGYEQYF. Written as DNA, the CDR3 is TGTGCCAGTACAGCCGGCAGGGGCTACGAGCAGTACTTC.

The chain joins TRBV9 to TRBJ2-1, with 10 bases identical to TRBD1. Germline V gene lookup returns CDR1 SGDLS and CDR2 YYNGEE. The J segment lost 4 bases and the V segment lost 6 bases, leaving 7 bases of the junction unmatched. The CDR3 extends over 15 amino acids. The CDR3 DNA sequence: TGTGCCAGCACCGCGCGGGACAGGGGTTACAATGAGCAGTTCTTC. It is translated as CASTARDRGYNEQFF. Full variable domain (outside the CDR3, taken from reference TRBV9 and TRBJ2-1): DSGVTQTPKHLITATGQRVTLRCSPRSGDLSVYWYQQSLDQGLQFLIQYYNGEERAKGNILERFSAQQFPDLHSELNLSSLELGDSALYFCASTARDRGYNEQFFGPGTRLTVL.

This clone was found a few times. The V call is TRBV4-2, the J call TRBJ2-7; TRBD1 is a possible D gene (5 bases). Germline V gives CDR1 LGHNA, CDR2 YNFKEQ. Between the trimmed V and J ends, which lost 0 bases and 3 bases, there was a span of 9 bases. CDR3 length: 14 residues. CDR3 sequence: CASSQDPGFYEQYF. The DNA for the CDR3 is TGTGCCAGCAGCCAAGATCCAGGGTTCTACGAGCAGTACTTC.

This chain joins TRBV6-5 and TRBJ2-5; 10 nucleotides line up with TRBD2. The CDR3 has 16 residues. From germline, CDR1 is MNHEY and CDR2 SVGAGI. After removal of 0 bases from V and 7 bases from J, the junction contained 8 bases not matched to a gene. For the CDR3, the DNA is TGTGCCAGCAGTTACTCGTTACTAGCGGGGACCGGGACCCAGTACTTC. Its translation: CASSYSLLAGTGTQYF.

This chain links TRBV6-5 with TRBJ2-1; no clear D. Germline assignment: CDR1 MNHEY and CDR2 SVGAGI. The CDR3 extends over 10 amino acids. V was clipped by 8 bases and J by 8 bases, with 7 bases between them. CDR3 amino acids: CASGRYEQFF. CDR3 in DNA: TGTGCCAGCGGACGCTATGAGCAGTTCTTC.

This chain connects TRBV6-1 to TRBJ1-2, with TRBD1 matching 7 bases. The CDR3 contains 15 residues. Germline V lookup: CDR1 MNHNS, CDR2 SASEGT. Germline trimming cut 6 bases from V and 4 bases from J; bases unmatched to any gene: 11. The CDR3 DNA reads TGTGCCAGCAGAGAATCGATCGGGACAGCCTATGGCTACACCTTC. Protein product: CASRESIGTAYGYTF.

The V call is TRBV28, the J call TRBJ2-7; D not resolved. The CDR3 has 14 amino acids. With 3 bases removed from V and 4 bases from J, the gap between germline ends came to 13 bases. Germline V lookup: CDR1 MDHEN, CDR2 SYDVKM. CDR3 loop: CASSFSNGRYEQYF. The CDR3 region has the DNA TGTGCCAGCAGTTTTTCCAACGGTCGATACGAGCAGTACTTC.

V is TRBV5-4 and J is TRBJ2-7; 9 bases align to TRBD1. V gave up 0 bases and J gave up 4 bases; unmatched junction bases: 2. Germline V CDR1 and CDR2: SGHNT, YYREEE (reference sequence). The CDR3 is 14 amino acids. DNA of the CDR3: TGTGCCAGCAGCTTGGTGGACAGGGGTTACGAGCAGTACTTC. This sequence encodes CASSLVDRGYEQYF.

The rearrangement links TRBV5-1 to TRBJ2-7, with D unresolved. The germline V and J ends were trimmed by 3 bases and 0 bases, with 10 bases remaining between them. In germline, CDR1 is SGHRS, CDR2 YFSETQ. The CDR3 extends over 14 amino acids. The CDR3 is CASSSAALSYEQYF. In nucleotides, the CDR3 is TGCGCCAGCAGCTCAGCCGCCCTCTCCTACGAGCAGTACTTC. The variable domain in full, completed from reference TRBV5-1 and TRBJ2-7, reads KAGVTQTPRYLIKTRGQQVTLSCSPISGHRSVSWYQQTPGQGLQFLFEYFSETQRNKGNFPGRFSGRQFSNSRSEMNVSTLELGDSALYLCASSSAALSYEQYFGPGTRLTVT.

V and J are TRBV7-8 and TRBJ1-2; no clear D. Trimming shortened V by 3 bases and J by 4 bases, and 18 bases separated the two germline ends. The germline V gene encodes CDR1 SGHVS and CDR2 FQNEAQ. CDR3 length: 16 amino acids. The CDR3 reads CASSLTLRKAVYGYTF. For the CDR3, the DNA is TGTGCCAGCAGCTTGACGCTCCGGAAGGCGGTCTATGGCTACACCTTC. The variable domain in full, completed from reference TRBV7-8 and TRBJ1-2, reads GAGVSQSPRYKVAKRGQDVALRCDPISGHVSLFWYQQALGQGPEFLTYFQNEAQLDKSGLPSDRFFAERPEGSVSTLKIQRTQQEDSAVYLCASSLTLRKAVYGYTFGSGTRLTVV.

This chain joins TRBV2 and TRBJ2-6, with TRBD1 matching over 9 bases. The germline V gene encodes CDR1 SNHLY and CDR2 FYNNEI. After removal of 5 bases from V and 2 bases from J, the junction contained 4 bases not matched to a gene. The CDR3 is made up of 16 amino acids. DNA of the CDR3: TGTGCCAGCAGTCGACAGGGGGGAGCTGGGGCCAACGTCCTGACTTTC. It encodes CASSRQGGAGANVLTF.

The rearrangement joins TRBV6-5 to TRBJ2-7; 14 bases match TRBD2. V trimming: 2 bases; J trimming: 5 bases; junction bases outside the gene matches: 5. The CDR3 loop spans 16 amino acids. CDR1 is MNHEY and CDR2 is SVGAGI in the germline V gene. This CDR3 reads CASSYMGLAGAHEQYF. In DNA form, the CDR3 reads TGTGCCAGCAGTTACATGGGACTAGCGGGAGCCCACGAGCAGTACTTC.

This chain uses TRBV29-1 with TRBJ2-7, with 8 bases identical to TRBD1. This CDR3 comprises 14 residues. Germline V gene sequence: CDR1 SQVTM, CDR2 ANQGSEA. V shed 3 bases, J shed 2 bases, and the junction held 6 bases outside the gene matches. In DNA form, the CDR3 reads TGCAGCGTTGAGCCCCAGGGGGCCCCCTACGAGCAGTACTTC. It translates to CSVEPQGAPYEQYF.

The chain has TRBV6-5 and TRBJ1-2, with D unresolved. In germline, CDR1 is MNHEY, CDR2 SVGAGI. This CDR3 contains 14 residues. Trimming shortened V by 0 bases and J by 1 base, and 6 bases separated the two germline ends. CDR3 protein: CASSYSAFNYGYTF. CDR3 DNA sequence: TGTGCCAGCAGTTACTCGGCCTTTAACTATGGCTACACCTTC.

A single count supports this clone. This chain joins TRBV29-1 and TRBJ2-2, with D possibly matching TRBD2 (6 bases). This CDR3 contains 14 residues. Germline V gives CDR1 SQVTM, CDR2 ANQGSEA. Between the trimmed V and J ends, which lost 5 bases and 5 bases, there was a span of 15 bases. The CDR3 DNA reads as TGCAGCGTTATTAGCGGAGTCGATACCGGGGAGCTGTTTTTT. Protein sequence: CSVISGVDTGELFF.

Written as DNA, the CDR3 is TGTGCCAGCAGTTTATTTGGGGAGTTGAACACTGAAGCTTTCTTT. Translating it yields CASSLFGELNTEAFF. The gene calls are TRBV27 and TRBJ1-1; unclear D gene. Deletions cut 1 base from V and 0 bases from J, with 9 bases between. Germline lookup yields CDR1 MNHEY and CDR2 SMNVEV (reference sequence). This CDR3 has 15 residues.